These 28 T cell receptor beta chains were sequenced from one sample in a study of cytomegalovirus exposure and HLA in healthy donors. Measured with immunoSEQ multiplex PCR; TCRdb has only the in-frame clones, and not every one. The sample contains approximately 270,000 clones, 87% of which appear only once. Material: PBMCs. Source of these receptors: a young man in good health and CMV-seropositive.

The genes are TRBV18 and TRBJ2-3, with 16 bases lining up with TRBD2. Unmatched junction bases numbered 3, after V lost 5 bases and J lost 4 bases. The CDR3 is 16 amino acids. Per germline, CDR1 KGHSH and CDR2 LQKENI. In DNA, the CDR3 is TGTGCCAGCTCAGGGGGACTAGCGGGAGGGCCAGATACGCAGTATTTT. It yields the protein CASSGGLAGGPDTQYF.

CDR3 sequence reads: CASSSRYGYTF. Written as DNA, the CDR3 is TGTGCCAGCAGTTCACGCTATGGCTACACCTTC. This chain connects TRBV28 to TRBJ1-2, with D uncertain. There are 11 residues in the CDR3. V shed 4 bases and J shed 4 bases, with 4 bases lying between them. Germline-derived CDR1 and CDR2 are MDHEN and SYDVKM.

This chain uses TRBV6-5 with TRBJ1-3, with D possibly matching TRBD1 (5 bases). This CDR3 has 14 residues. V lost 2 bases and J lost 3, with 8 bases in between. CDR1 MNHEY and CDR2 SVGAGI come from the germline V gene. The CDR3 region is CASSYGASGNTIYF. Written as DNA, the CDR3 is TGTGCCAGCAGTTACGGGGCAAGTGGAAACACCATATATTTT.

The chain couples TRBV5-1 to TRBJ2-7; 12 bases agree with TRBD1. The junction had 12 bases not matched to a gene; V was cut back by 4 bases and J by 7 bases. The length of the CDR3 is 16 residues. CDR1 and CDR2 (germline): SGHRS, YFSETQ. For the CDR3, the DNA is TGCGCCAGCAGCCCCCTGCGGGGACAGGGGGCAGGTGAGCAGTACTTC. It codes for CASSPLRGQGAGEQYF.

The chain joins TRBV11-1 to TRBJ2-7; the match to TRBD1 covers 9 bases. V gave up 5 bases and J gave up 6 bases; unmatched junction bases: 8. The length of the CDR3 is 14 residues. CDR1 is SGHAT, CDR2 FQDESV, per germline (reference sequence). CDR3 amino acids: CASSELDRGFEQYF. Here the CDR3 DNA reads TGTGCCAGCAGCGAATTGGACAGGGGTTTCGAGCAGTACTTC.

The V gene is TRBV18, the J gene TRBJ1-1, with D uncertain. Germline CDR1 is KGHSH and CDR2 is LQKENI. This CDR3 comprises 15 residues. V was pared by 0 bases and J by 0 bases, with 8 bases between. This CDR3 is CASSPPMFMNTEAFF. DNA of the CDR3: TGTGCCAGCTCACCACCGATGTTCATGAACACTGAAGCTTTCTTT.

The genes are TRBV2 and TRBJ2-7; a weak D match, TRBD1 (6 bases). The CDR3 is 15 residues long. V lost 5 bases to trimming and J lost 2 bases, with 16 bases between them. CDR1 and CDR2 (germline): SNHLY, FYNNEI. The CDR3 loop reads CASSLQGVSPYEQYF. The CDR3 DNA follows: TGTGCCAGCAGTTTACAGGGAGTTAGCCCCTACGAGCAGTACTTC.

The rearrangement links TRBV5-1 to TRBJ1-2; TRBD1 is a possible D gene (5 bases). Germline CDR1 and CDR2: SGHRS and YFSETQ. Trimming left V 1 base short and J 8 bases short, with 12 bases between. This CDR3 region has 13 residues. This CDR3 is CASSLRGLNGYTF. The CDR3 DNA reads as TGCGCCAGCAGCTTGCGGGGGTTAAACGGCTACACCTTC.

V is TRBV27 and J is TRBJ2-7; D gene ambiguous. The V and J ends lost 4 bases and 4 bases respectively, with 14 bases between them. Per germline, CDR1 MNHEY and CDR2 SMNVEV (reference sequence). The CDR3 consists of 14 residues. The DNA for the CDR3 is TGTGCCAGCAGTTACAGAGGCGGTTCGTACGAGCAGTACTTC. This encodes CASSYRGGSYEQYF.

This clone was found a few times. The chain employs TRBV30 and TRBJ1-1; TRBD1 agrees at 9 bases. This CDR3 has 14 amino acids. Germline V gene sequence: CDR1 GTSNPN, CDR2 SVGIG (reference sequence). The junction had 5 bases not matched to a gene; V was cut back by 3 bases and J by 3 bases. In DNA form, the CDR3 reads TGTGCCTGGAGATACCGGGACAGGGACACTGAAGCTTTCTTT. It specifies CAWRYRDRDTEAFF.

The chain has TRBV6-1 and TRBJ2-7, with 16 bases fitting TRBD2. The J segment lost 4 bases and the V segment lost 3 bases, leaving 3 bases of the junction unmatched. The CDR3 sequence is 16 residues long. Germline CDR1 reads MNHNS; CDR2 reads SASEGT. CDR3 sequence: CASSEGLAGGKYEQYF. CDR3 nucleotides: TGTGCCAGCAGTGAGGGACTAGCGGGAGGGAAGTACGAGCAGTACTTC.

This clone was detected only once. The rearrangement links TRBV28 to TRBJ2-7; 7 bases line up with TRBD2. Germline V lookup: CDR1 MDHEN, CDR2 SYDVKM. This CDR3 contains 14 residues. Trimming took 5 bases from V and 7 from J; bases not matched to a gene: 11. The CDR3 sequence: CASSASGRGLEQYF. The DNA of the CDR3 is TGTGCCAGCAGTGCCTCGGGGCGGGGGTTGGAGCAGTACTTC.

DNA for the CDR3: TGTGCCAGCAGCCTGGGTAGGGAGCAGTACTTC. Its protein product is CASSLGREQYF. The chain is built from TRBV5-6 and TRBJ2-7; no clear D. V lost 4 bases, J lost 7 bases, and 9 bases lay in between. The CDR3 sequence is 11 residues long. Germline V gives CDR1 SGHDT, CDR2 YYEEEE.

The CDR3 nucleotides are TGCGCCAGCAGCGCTACAGGATATCAAGAGACCCAGTACTTC. Its protein product is CASSATGYQETQYF. V and J are TRBV4-3 and TRBJ2-5; D might be TRBD1 (5 bases). V shed 5 bases and J shed 2 bases, with 12 bases lying between them. The germline CDR1 and CDR2 sequences are LGHNA and YSLEER. The CDR3 is 14 amino acids.

The V call is TRBV7-6, the J call TRBJ2-5; a weak D match, TRBD1 (6 bases). Germline CDR1 reads SGHVS; CDR2 reads FNYEAQ. CDR3 length: 14 amino acids. V was trimmed by 5 bases and J by 3 bases, leaving 13 bases between them. CDR3 nucleotides: TGTGCCAGCAGCAACCCGGACAGAGAAGAGACCCAGTACTTC. As protein: CASSNPDREETQYF.

The V call is TRBV6-1, the J call TRBJ2-7; TRBD2 agrees at 8 bases. J lost 2 bases, V lost 1 base, and 4 bases had no gene match. The germline CDR1 and CDR2 sequences are MNHNS and SASEGT. The CDR3 has 15 residues. The CDR3 DNA reads TGTGCCAGCAGTGAAGGCCTAGCGGGCACCTACGAGCAGTACTTC. Translation: CASSEGLAGTYEQYF.

This chain links TRBV6-1 with TRBJ1-1; D is unresolved. The CDR3 consists of 14 residues. V dropped 7 bases and J dropped 4 bases, with 16 bases sitting between them. Germline CDR1 and CDR2: MNHNS and SASEGT. DNA of the CDR3: TGTGCCAGCAAAGACGACCGGTGGGGCACTGAAGCTTTCTTT. Residues: CASKDDRWGTEAFF.

The chain uses TRBV27 and TRBJ2-1, with TRBD2 matching over 11 bases. Germline loops: CDR1 MNHEY, CDR2 SMNVEV (reference sequence). The CDR3 extends over 15 amino acids. V was clipped by 2 bases and J by 8 bases; unmatched bases: 5. Here the CDR3 DNA reads TGTGCCAGCAGTTTAATAGCGGGAGGGCCTCATGAGCAGTTCTTC. Its protein product is CASSLIAGGPHEQFF.

J is TRBJ1-5 and V is TRBV27, with 8 bases matching TRBD1. The germline V gene encodes CDR1 MNHEY and CDR2 SMNVEV (reference sequence). The CDR3 loop spans 13 amino acids. V lost 5 bases, J lost 6 bases, and 3 bases stayed unmatched. Here the CDR3 reads CASSEDRVQPQHF. The CDR3 region has the DNA TGTGCCAGCAGTGAGGACAGGGTTCAGCCCCAGCATTTT.

The V gene is TRBV11-2, the J gene TRBJ2-7; maybe TRBD1 (6 bases). Germline CDR1 and CDR2: SGHAT and FQNNGV. Trimming removed 6 bases from V and 5 bases from J, with 14 bases in between. The CDR3 is made up of 13 amino acids. The CDR3 here is CASRNTGNHEQYF. CDR3 nucleotide sequence: TGTGCCAGCAGAAACACAGGGAACCACGAGCAGTACTTC.

This chain connects TRBV6-1 to TRBJ1-1; 8 nucleotides agree with TRBD1. The germline CDR1 and CDR2 sequences are MNHNS and SASEGT. Trimming cost V 0 bases and J 12 bases; bases outside gene matches: 6. This CDR3 comprises 13 residues. DNA of the CDR3: TGTGCCAGCAGTGAAGCCAGGGGGCAGGAGACTTTCTTT. Its translation: CASSEARGQETFF.

This clone was counted a single time. The chain couples TRBV19 to TRBJ1-1; weak D call: TRBD1 (5 bases). This CDR3 is 12 amino acids long. Germline CDR1 LNHDA, CDR2 SQIVND (reference sequence). This CDR3 reads CATGLRNTEAFF. As DNA, the CDR3 is TGTGCGACGGGACTTCGGAACACTGAAGCTTTCTTT.

The V gene is TRBV15, the J gene TRBJ2-7; no clear D. The ends were cut back, 3 bases at V and 6 bases at J, with 24 bases in the middle. The CDR3 contains 17 residues. The germline gives CDR1 LNHNV, CDR2 YYDKDF (reference sequence). The CDR3 DNA sequence: TGTGCCACCAGCAGTGACCATGAGACCGGCAGGTCGGCCGAGCAGTACTTC. Protein product: CATSSDHETGRSAEQYF.

The chain is built from TRBV5-1 and TRBJ2-6; D is undetermined. The CDR3 loop spans 15 amino acids. Germline-derived CDR1 and CDR2 are SGHRS and YFSETQ. Trimming pared 0 bases from V and 1 base from J, leaving 5 bases between. For the CDR3, the DNA is TGCGCCAGCAGCTTGGCGGAGTCTGGGGCCAACGTCCTGACTTTC. Its translation is CASSLAESGANVLTF.

This chain uses TRBV2 with TRBJ2-3; D is uncertain. The germline V gene encodes CDR1 SNHLY and CDR2 FYNNEI. Trimming left V 8 bases short and J 3 bases short, with 6 bases between. CDR3 size: 11 residues. CDR3 protein: CASRWTDTQYF. The CDR3 region has the DNA TGTGCCAGCCGATGGACAGATACGCAGTATTTT.

The chain joins TRBV28 to TRBJ1-2; 9 positions agree with TRBD1. Germline CDR1 and CDR2: MDHEN and SYDVKM. V lost 6 bases, J lost 6 bases, and 14 bases stayed unmatched. The CDR3 sequence is 16 residues long. In DNA form, the CDR3 reads TGTGCCAGCAGCGATACCGGGACAGGGCGGAGGGATGGCTACACCTTC. It yields the protein CASSDTGTGRRDGYTF.

The rearrangement uses TRBV2 and TRBJ2-6; no clear D. V lost 7 bases to trimming and J lost 0 bases, with 7 bases between them. From germline, CDR1 is SNHLY and CDR2 FYNNEI. The CDR3 loop spans 14 amino acids. CDR3 coding DNA: TGTGCCAGCACTACATTCTCTGGGGCCAACGTCCTGACTTTC. This gives the protein CASTTFSGANVLTF.

The count of this clone is one. The chain has TRBV7-6 and TRBJ2-1; 8 positions match TRBD2. The CDR3 spans 17 residues. Per the germline V gene, CDR1 is SGHVS and CDR2 is FNYEAQ. V shed 4 bases and J 0 bases; nucleotides not matched to a gene: 8. The CDR3 region has the DNA TGTGCCAGCAGCTCCCGACTCCGGGAGGGCTCCTACAATGAGCAGTTCTTC. It specifies CASSSRLREGSYNEQFF.